In this sample, the clone carrying this TCR beta chain turned up a few times. This sample was included in a study of immune evolution from preneoplasia to lung adenocarcinoma. Looking at the study overall: HLA loss of heterozygosity: less than 9% AIS, around 16% MIA, about 35% ADC, none AAH.

This CDR3 has 12 amino acids. Trimming removed 0 bases at V and 9 bases at J, with 6 bases between. Germline CDR1 and CDR2: SGHVS and FNYEAQ. TCRdb's copy holds only in-frame clones and misses some; the assay was immunoSEQ multiplex PCR. Of approximately 6,900 clones in the sample, roughly 84% are singletons; the top ten hold under 3.5%. Patient tissue came from resections in Japan or China, 2014–2017. The receptor's source is a donor older than 65 with lung adenocarcinoma. The rearrangement joins TRBV7-6 to TRBJ2-1, with TRBD2 as a possible D gene (6 bases). Sequencing was carried out using FFPE lung adenocarcinoma in situ tissue. DNA for the CDR3: TGTGCCAGCAGCTTAGCAGCGGGTGAGCAGTTCTTC. Its translation: CASSLAAGEQFF.